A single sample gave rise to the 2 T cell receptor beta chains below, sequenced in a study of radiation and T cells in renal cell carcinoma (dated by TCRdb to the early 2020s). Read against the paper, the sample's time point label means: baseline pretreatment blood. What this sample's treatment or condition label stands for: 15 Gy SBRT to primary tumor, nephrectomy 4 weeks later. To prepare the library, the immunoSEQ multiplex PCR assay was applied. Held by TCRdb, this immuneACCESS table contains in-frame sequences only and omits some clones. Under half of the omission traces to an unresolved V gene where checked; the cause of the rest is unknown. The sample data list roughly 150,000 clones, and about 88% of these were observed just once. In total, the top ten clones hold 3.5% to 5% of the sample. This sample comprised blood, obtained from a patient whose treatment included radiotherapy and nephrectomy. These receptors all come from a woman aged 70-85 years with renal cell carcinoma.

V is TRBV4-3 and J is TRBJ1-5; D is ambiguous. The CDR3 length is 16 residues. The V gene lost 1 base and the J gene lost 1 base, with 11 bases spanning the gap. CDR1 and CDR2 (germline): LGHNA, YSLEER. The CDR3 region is CASSQVAGVSNQPQHF. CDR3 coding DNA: TGCGCCAGCAGCCAAGTCGCGGGAGTCAGCAATCAGCCCCAGCATTTT.

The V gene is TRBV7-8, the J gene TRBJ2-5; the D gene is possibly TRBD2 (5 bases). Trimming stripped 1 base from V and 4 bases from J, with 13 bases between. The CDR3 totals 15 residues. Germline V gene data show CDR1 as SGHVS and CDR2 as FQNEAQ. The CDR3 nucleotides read TGTGCCAGCAGCTTAGAACCGCTAGCAGGAGAGACCCAGTACTTC. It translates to CASSLEPLAGETQYF.